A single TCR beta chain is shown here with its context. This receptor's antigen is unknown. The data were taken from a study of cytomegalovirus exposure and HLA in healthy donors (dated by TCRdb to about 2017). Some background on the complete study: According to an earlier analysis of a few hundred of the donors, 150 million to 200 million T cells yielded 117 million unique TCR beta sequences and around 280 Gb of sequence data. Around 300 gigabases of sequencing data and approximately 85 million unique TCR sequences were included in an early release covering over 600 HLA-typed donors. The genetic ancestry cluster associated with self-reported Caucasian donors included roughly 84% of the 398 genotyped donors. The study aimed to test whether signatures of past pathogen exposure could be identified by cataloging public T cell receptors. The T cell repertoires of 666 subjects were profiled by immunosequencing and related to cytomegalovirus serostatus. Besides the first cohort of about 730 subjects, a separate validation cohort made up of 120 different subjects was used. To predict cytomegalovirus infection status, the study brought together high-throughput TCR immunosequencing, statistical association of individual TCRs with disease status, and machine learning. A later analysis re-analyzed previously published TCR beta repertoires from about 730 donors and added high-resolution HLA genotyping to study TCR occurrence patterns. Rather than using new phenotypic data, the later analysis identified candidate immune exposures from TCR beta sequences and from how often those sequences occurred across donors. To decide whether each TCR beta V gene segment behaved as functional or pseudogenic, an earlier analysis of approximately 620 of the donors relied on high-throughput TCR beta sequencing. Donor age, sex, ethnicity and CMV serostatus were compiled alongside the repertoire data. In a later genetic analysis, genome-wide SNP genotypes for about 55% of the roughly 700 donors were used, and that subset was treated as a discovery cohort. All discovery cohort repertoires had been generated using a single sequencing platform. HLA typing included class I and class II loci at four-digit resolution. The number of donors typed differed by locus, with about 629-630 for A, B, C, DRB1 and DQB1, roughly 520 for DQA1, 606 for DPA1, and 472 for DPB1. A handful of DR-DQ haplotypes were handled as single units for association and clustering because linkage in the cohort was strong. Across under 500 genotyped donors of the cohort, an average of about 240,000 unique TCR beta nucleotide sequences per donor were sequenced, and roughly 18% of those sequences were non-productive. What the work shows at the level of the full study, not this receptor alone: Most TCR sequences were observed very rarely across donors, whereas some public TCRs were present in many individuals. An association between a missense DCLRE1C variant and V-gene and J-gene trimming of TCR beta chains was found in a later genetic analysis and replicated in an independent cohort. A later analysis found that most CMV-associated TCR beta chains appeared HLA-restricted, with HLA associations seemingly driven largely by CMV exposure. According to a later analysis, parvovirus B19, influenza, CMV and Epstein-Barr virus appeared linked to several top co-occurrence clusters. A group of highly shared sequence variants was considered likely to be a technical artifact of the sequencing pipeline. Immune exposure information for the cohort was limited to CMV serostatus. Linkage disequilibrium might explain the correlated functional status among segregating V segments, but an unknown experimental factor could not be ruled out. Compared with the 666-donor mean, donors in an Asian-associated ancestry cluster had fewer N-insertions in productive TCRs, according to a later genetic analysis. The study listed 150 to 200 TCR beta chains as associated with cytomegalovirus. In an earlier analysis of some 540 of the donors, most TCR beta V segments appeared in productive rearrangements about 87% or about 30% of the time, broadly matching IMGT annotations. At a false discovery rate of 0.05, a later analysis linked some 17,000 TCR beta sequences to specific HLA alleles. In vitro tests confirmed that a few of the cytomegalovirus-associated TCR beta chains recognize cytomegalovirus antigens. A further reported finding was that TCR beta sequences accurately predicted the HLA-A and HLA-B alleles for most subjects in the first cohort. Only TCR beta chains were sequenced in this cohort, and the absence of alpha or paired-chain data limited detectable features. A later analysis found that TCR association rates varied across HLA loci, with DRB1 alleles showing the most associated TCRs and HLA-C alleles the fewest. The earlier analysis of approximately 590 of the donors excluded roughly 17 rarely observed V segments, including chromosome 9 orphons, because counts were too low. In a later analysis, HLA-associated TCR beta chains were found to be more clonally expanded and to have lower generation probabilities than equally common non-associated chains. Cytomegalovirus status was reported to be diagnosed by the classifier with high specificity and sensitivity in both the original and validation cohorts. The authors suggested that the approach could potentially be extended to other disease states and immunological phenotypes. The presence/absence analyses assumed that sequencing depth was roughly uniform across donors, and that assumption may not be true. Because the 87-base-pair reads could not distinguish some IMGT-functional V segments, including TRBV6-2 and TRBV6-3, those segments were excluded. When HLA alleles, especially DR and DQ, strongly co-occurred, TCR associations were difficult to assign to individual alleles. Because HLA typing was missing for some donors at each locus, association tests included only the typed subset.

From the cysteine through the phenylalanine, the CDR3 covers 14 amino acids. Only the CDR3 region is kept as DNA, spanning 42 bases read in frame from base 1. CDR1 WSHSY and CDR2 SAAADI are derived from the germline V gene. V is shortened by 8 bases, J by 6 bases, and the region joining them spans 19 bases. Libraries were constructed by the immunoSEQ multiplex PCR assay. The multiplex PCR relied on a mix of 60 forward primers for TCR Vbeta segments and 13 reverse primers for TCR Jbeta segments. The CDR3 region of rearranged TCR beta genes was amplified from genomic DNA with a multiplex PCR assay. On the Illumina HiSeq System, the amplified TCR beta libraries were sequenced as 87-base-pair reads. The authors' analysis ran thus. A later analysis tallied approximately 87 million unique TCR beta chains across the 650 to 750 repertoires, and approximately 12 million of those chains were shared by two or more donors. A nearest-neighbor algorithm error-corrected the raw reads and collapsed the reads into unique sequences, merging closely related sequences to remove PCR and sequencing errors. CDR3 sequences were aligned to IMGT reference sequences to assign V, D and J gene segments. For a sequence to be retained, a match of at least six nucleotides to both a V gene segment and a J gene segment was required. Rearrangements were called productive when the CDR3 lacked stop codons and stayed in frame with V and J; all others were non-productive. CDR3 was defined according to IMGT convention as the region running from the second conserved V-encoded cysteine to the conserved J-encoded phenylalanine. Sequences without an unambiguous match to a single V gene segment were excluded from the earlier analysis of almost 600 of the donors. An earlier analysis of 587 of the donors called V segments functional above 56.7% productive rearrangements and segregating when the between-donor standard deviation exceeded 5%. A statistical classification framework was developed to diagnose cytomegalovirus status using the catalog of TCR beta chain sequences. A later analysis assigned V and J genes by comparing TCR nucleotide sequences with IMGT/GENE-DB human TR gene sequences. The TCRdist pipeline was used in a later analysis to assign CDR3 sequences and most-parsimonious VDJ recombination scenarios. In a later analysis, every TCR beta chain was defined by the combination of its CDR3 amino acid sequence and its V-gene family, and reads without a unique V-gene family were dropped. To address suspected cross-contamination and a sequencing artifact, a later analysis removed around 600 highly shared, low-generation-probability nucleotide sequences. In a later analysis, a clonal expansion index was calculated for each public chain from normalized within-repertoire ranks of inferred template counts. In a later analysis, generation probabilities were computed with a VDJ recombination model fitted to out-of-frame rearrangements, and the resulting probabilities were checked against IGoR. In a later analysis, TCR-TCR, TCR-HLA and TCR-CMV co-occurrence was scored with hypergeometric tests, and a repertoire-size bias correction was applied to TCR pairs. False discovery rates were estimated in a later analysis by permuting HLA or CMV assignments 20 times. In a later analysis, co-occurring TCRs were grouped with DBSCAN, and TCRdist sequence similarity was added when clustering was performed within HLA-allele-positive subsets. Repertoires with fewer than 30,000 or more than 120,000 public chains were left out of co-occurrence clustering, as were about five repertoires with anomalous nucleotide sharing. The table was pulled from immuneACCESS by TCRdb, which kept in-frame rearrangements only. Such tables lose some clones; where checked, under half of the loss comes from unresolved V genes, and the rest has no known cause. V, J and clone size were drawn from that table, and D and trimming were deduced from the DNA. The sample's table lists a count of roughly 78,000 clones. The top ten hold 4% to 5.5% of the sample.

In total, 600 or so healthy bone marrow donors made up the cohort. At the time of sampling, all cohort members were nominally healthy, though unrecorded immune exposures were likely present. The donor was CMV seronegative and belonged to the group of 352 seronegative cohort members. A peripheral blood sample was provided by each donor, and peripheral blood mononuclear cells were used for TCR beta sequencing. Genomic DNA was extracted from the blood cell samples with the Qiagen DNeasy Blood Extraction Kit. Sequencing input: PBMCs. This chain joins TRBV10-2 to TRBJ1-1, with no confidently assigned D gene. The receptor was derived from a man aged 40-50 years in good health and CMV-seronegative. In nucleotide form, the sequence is TGCGCCAGCGCTAGCGGAGGGTTTATCTCTGAAGCTTTCTTT. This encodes CASASGGFISEAFF.